This TCR beta chain originates from a study of OX40 agonist ivuxolimab in advanced cancers. Study information: Partial responses occurred in three patients (one hepatocellular carcinoma, two cutaneous melanoma). Study-level results: Expanded peripheral T cells had an undetermined antigen specificity.

In the case of this clone: Its antigen is still unknown.

V gave up 0 bases and J gave up 7 bases; unmatched junction bases: 3. The germline V gene encodes CDR1 SGDLS and CDR2 YYNGEE. The CDR3 has 15 residues. Sequenced by immunoSEQ multiplex PCR; TCRdb stores in-frame clones only, minus some. The sample consists of 31,000 or so clones, around nine tenths of them appearing once. The V call is TRBV9, the J call TRBJ1-4, with 10 bases aligning to TRBD1. The input for sequencing was CD4+ or CD8+ T cells sorted from blood, taken in a trial of the OX40 agonist ivuxolimab. This sequence was found in an adult with an advanced solid tumor such as melanoma, head and neck, liver or kidney cancer. CDR3 DNA: TGTGCCAGCAGCGTAGGGACAGGGGGAAGTGAAAAACTGTTTTTT. The encoded protein is CASSVGTGGSEKLFF.